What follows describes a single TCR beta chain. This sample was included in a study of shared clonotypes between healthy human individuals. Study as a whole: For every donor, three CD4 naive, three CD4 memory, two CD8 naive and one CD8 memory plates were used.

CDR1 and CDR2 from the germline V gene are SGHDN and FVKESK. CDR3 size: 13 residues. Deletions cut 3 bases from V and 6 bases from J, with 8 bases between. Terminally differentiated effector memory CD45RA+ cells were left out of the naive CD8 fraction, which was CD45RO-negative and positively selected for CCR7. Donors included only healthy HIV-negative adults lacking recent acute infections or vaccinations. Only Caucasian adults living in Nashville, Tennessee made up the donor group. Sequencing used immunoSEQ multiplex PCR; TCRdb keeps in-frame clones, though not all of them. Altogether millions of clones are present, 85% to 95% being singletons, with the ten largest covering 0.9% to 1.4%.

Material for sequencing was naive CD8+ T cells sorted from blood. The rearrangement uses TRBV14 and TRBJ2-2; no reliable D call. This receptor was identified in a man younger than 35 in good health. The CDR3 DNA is TGTGCCAGCAGCCACAGACGACCCGGGGAGCTGTTTTTT. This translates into CASSHRRPGELFF. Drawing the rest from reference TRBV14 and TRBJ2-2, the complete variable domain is EAGVTQFPSHSVIEKGQTVTLRCDPISGHDNLYWYRRVMGKEIKFLLHFVKESKQDESGMPNNRFLAERTGGTYSTLKVQPAELEDSGVYFCASSHRRPGELFFGEGSRLTVL.